The source of this T cell receptor beta chain is a study of T cell repertoires in cytomegalovirus infection. Study in general: Public TCR beta signatures were indicative of both CMV infection and a matching HLA type.

Overall study results and limits: What dominated the ex vivo response were HLA-C-restricted CMV-specific TCR beta clonotypes. Identification of carriers of CMV plus the relevant HLA was performed using cumulative public TCR beta family frequency.

To note about this clonotype: What it binds is not known.

TCRdb ran MiXCR on the reads and lists one entry per CDR3 protein. Altogether about 490,000 distinct CDR3 sequences are present, about 10% being singletons, with the ten largest covering approximately 10%. Germline loops: CDR1 SQVTM, CDR2 ANQGSEA. The CDR3 extends over 12 amino acids. V shed 4 bases and J shed 1 base, with 8 bases lying between them. This sequence originates from a human donor in good health (CMV status not recorded). Some clones in this sample may be carry-over from other donors' samples. The genes are TRBV29-1 and TRBJ2-7; D assignment may be TRBD1 or TRBD2 (5 bases each). The sequencing sample was made of PBMCs. Here the CDR3 DNA reads TGCAGCGTTGGCAGGGAGTCCTACGAGCAGTACTTC. Its translation is CSVGRESYEQYF.